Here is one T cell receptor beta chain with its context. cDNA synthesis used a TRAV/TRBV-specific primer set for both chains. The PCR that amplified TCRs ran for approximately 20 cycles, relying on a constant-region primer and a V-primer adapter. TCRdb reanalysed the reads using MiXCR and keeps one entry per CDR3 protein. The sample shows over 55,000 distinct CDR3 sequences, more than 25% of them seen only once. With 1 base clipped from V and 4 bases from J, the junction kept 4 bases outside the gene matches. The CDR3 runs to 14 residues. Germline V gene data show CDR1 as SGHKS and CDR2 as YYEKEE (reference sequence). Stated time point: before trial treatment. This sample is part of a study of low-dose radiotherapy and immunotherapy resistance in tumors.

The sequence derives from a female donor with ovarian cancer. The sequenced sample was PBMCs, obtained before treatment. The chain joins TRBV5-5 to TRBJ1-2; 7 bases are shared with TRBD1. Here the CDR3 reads CASSLQGGSYGYTF. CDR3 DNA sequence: TGTGCCAGCAGCTTGCAGGGGGGGAGCTATGGCTACACCTTC.